This T cell receptor beta chain was captured by sequencing in a study of immune evolution from preneoplasia to lung adenocarcinoma. Trimming stripped 0 bases from V and 6 bases from J, with 13 bases between. The germline V gene encodes CDR1 SGDLS and CDR2 YYNGEE. The CDR3 covers 15 residues. Sequenced by immunoSEQ multiplex PCR; TCRdb stores in-frame clones only, minus some. The table has around 11,000 clones, about nine tenths seen once. The clonotype was recovered from a person aged 65-85 years with invasive lung adenocarcinoma. V usage is TRBV9 and J usage is TRBJ2-1; possible D gene TRBD2, 5 bases. The source material was FFPE invasive lung adenocarcinoma tissue. The CDR3 loop reads CASSVGGNPGNEQFF. The CDR3 DNA sequence: TGTGCCAGCAGCGTAGGAGGGAACCCCGGCAATGAGCAGTTCTTC. Using reference TRBV9 and TRBJ2-1 for the parts outside the CDR3, the full variable domain is DSGVTQTPKHLITATGQRVTLRCSPRSGDLSVYWYQQSLDQGLQFLIQYYNGEERAKGNILERFSAQQFPDLHSELNLSSLELGDSALYFCASSVGGNPGNEQFFGPGTRLTVL.